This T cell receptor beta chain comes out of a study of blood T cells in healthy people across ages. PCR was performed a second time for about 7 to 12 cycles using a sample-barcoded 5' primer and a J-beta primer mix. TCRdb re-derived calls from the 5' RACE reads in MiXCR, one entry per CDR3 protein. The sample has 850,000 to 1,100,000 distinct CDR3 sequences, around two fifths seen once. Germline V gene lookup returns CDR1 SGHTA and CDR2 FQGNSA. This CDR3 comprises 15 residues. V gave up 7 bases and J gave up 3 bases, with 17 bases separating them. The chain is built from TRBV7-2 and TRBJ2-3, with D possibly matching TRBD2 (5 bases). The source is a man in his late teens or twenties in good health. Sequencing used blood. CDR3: CASTTRGRGTDTQYF. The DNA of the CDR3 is TGTGCCAGCACCACCCGGGGAAGAGGGACAGATACGCAGTATTTT.